The sequence of this T cell receptor (beta chain) was determined in a study of T cells in Graves' hyperthyroidism and ophthalmopathy. Across the whole study: Before treatment of any kind, peripheral blood was taken at initial diagnosis.

A patient was excluded if there was uncontrolled infection, other autoimmune disease, pregnancy or lactation. The TCR beta CDR3 regions underwent amplification using RNA transcripts as the source. The HTBI primer set drove a first-round RT-PCR of the TCR CDR3. TCRdb redid the calling of the multiplex PCR reads with MiXCR, one entry per CDR3 protein. The table includes approximately 560,000 distinct CDR3 sequences, approximately 14% detected once. The CDR3 consists of 15 residues. Germline V gives CDR1 KGHSH, CDR2 LQKENI. V lost 3 bases and J 4 bases, leaving 15 bases between the germline ends. The sample was blood. This receptor was identified in a woman in her twenties or thirties with Graves' hyperthyroidism. The J gene is TRBJ2-5, the V gene TRBV18; D uncertain. CDR3 protein: CASSPRAAPGETQYF. DNA of the CDR3: TGTGCCAGCTCACCTAGGGCGGCCCCTGGAGAGACCCAGTACTTC.